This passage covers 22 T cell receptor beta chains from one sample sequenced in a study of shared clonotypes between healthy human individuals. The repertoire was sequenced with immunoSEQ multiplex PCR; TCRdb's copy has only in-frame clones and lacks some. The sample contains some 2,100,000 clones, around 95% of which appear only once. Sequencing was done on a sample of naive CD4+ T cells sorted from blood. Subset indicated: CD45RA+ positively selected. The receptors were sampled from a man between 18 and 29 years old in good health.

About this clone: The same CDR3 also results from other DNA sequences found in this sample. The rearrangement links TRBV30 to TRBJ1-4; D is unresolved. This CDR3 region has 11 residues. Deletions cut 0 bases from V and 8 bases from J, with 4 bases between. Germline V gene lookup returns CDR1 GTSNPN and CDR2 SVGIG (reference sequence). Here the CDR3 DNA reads TGTGCCTGGAGTGTGTTGGAAAAACTGTTTTTT. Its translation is CAWSVLEKLFF. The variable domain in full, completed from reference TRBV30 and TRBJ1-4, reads SQTIHQWPATLVQPVGSPLSLECTVEGTSNPNLYWYRQAAGRGLQLLFYSVGIGQISSEVPQNLSASRPQDRQFILSSKKLLLSDSGFYLCAWSVLEKLFFGSGTQLSVL.

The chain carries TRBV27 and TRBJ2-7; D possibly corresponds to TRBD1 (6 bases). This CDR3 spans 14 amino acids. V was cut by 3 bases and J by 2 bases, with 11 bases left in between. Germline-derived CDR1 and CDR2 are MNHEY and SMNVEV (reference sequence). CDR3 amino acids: CASSLRQATYEQYF. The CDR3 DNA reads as TGTGCCAGCAGTTTGAGACAGGCAACCTACGAGCAGTACTTC.

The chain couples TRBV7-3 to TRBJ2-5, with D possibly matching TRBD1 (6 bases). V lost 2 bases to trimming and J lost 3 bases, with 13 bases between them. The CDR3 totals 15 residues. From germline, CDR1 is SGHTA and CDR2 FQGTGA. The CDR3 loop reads CASSLGGEREETQYF. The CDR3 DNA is TGTGCCAGCAGCTTAGGGGGCGAGAGGGAAGAGACCCAGTACTTC.

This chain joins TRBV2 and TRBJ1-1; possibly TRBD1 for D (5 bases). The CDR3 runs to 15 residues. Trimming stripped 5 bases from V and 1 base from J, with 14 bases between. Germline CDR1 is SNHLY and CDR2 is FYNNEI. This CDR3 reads CASSYFGGTNTEAFF. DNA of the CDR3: TGTGCCAGCAGTTACTTCGGGGGGACGAACACTGAAGCTTTCTTT.

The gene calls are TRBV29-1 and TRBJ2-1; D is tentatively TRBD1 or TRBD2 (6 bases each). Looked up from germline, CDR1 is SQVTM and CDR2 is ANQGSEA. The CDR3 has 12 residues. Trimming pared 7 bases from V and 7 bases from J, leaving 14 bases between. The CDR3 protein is CSAEGGRNEQFF. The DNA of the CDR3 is TGCAGCGCCGAAGGGGGGAGGAATGAGCAGTTCTTC.

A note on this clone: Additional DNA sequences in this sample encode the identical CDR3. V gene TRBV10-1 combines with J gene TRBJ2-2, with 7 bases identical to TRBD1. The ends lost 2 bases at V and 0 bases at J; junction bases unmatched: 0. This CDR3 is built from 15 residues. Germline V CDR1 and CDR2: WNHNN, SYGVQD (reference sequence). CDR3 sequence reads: CASSEGTANTGELFF. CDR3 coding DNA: TGCGCCAGCAGTGAGGGGACAGCGAACACCGGGGAGCTGTTTTTT.

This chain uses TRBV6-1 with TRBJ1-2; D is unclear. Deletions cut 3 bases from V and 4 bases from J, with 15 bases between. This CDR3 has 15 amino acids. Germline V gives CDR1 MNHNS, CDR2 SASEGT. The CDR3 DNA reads TGTGCCAGCAGTGATTCTGGGATGGAGTTCTATGGCTACACCTTC. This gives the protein CASSDSGMEFYGYTF.

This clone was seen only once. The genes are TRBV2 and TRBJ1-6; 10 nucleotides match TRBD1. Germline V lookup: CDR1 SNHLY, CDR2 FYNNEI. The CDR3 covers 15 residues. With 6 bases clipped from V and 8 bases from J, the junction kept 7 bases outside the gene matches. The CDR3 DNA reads TGTGCCAGCAGACCAACCGGGACAGGGGATTCACCCCTCCACTTT. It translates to CASRPTGTGDSPLHF.

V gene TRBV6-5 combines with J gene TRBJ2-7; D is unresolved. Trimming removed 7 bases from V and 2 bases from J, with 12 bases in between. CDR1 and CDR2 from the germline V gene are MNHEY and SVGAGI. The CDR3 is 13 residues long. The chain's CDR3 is CASIDTLTYEQYF. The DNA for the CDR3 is TGTGCCAGCATAGACACTTTAACCTACGAGCAGTACTTC.

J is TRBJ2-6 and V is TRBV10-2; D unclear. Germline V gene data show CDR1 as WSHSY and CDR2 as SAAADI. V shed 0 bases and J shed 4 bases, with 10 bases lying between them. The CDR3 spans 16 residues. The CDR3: CASSESAPGGANVLTF. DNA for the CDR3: TGCGCCAGCAGTGAGTCGGCTCCCGGGGGGGCCAACGTCCTGACTTTC.

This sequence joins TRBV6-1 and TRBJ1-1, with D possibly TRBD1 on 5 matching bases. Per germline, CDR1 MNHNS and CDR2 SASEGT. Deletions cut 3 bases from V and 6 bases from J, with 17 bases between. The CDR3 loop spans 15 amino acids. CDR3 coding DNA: TGTGCCAGCAGTGACCGTTCTTCGGTGGGGCCTGAAGCTTTCTTT. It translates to CASSDRSSVGPEAFF.

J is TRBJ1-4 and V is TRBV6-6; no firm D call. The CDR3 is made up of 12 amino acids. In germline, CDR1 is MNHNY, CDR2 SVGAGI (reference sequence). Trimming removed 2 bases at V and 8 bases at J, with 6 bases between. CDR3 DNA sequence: TGTGCCAGCAGTTACGTAGGCGAAAAACTGTTTTTT. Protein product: CASSYVGEKLFF.

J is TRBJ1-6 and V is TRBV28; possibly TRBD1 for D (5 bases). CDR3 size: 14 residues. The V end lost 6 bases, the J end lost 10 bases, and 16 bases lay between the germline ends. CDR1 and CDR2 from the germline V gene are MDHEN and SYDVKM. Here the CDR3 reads CASRRGGVKSPLHF. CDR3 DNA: TGTGCCAGCAGACGGGGGGGGGTGAAATCACCCCTCCACTTT.

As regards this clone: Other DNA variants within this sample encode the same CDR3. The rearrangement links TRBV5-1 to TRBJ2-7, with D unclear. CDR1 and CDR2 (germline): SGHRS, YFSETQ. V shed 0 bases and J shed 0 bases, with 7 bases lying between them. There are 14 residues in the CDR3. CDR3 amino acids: CASSLVGLSYEQYF. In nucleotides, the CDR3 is TGCGCCAGCAGCTTGGTTGGGCTCTCCTACGAGCAGTACTTC. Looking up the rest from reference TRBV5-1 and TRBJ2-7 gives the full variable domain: KAGVTQTPRYLIKTRGQQVTLSCSPISGHRSVSWYQQTPGQGLQFLFEYFSETQRNKGNFPGRFSGRQFSNSRSEMNVSTLELGDSALYLCASSLVGLSYEQYFGPGTRLTVT.

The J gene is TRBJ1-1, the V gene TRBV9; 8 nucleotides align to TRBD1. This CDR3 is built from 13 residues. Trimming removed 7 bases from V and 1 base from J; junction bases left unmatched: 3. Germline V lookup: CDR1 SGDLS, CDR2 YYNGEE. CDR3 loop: CASGDRGNTEAFF. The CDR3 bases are TGTGCCAGCGGAGACAGGGGGAACACTGAAGCTTTCTTT. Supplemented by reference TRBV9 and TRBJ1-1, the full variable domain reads DSGVTQTPKHLITATGQRVTLRCSPRSGDLSVYWYQQSLDQGLQFLIQYYNGEERAKGNILERFSAQQFPDLHSELNLSSLELGDSALYFCASGDRGNTEAFFGQGTRLTVV.

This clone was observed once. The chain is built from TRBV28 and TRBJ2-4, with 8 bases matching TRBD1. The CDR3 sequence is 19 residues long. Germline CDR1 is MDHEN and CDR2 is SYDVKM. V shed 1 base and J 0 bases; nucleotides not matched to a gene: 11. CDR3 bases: TGTGCCAGCAGTTTATCGGCAGGGGGCACACTTTTAGCCAAAAACATTCAGTACTTC. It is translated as CASSLSAGGTLLAKNIQYF.

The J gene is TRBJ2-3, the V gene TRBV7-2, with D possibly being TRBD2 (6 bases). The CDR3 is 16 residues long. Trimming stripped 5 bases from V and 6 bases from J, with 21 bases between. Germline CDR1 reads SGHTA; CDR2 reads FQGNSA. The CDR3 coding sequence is TGTGCCAGCAGCATAGGGTCGACGGGAGTAGGGGATACGCAGTATTTT. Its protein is CASSIGSTGVGDTQYF.

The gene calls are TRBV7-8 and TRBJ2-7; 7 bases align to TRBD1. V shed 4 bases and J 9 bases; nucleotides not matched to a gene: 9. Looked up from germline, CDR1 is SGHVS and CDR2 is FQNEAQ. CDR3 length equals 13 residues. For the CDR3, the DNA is TGTGCCAGCAGCTCGTCGGGACAGCGAGGGCAGTACTTC. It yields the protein CASSSSGQRGQYF.

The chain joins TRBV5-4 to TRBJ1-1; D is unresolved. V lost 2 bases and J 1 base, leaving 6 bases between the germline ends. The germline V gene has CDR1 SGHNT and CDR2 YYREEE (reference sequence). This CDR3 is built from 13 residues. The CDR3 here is CASSFTENTEAFF. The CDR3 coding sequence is TGTGCCAGCAGCTTCACAGAGAACACTGAAGCTTTCTTT.

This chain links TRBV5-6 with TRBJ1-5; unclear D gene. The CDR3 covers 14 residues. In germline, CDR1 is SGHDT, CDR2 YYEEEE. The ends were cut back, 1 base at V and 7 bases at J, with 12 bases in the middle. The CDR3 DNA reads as TGTGCCAGCAGCTTGTGGGGAGGAAAGCAGCCCCAGCATTTT. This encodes CASSLWGGKQPQHF.

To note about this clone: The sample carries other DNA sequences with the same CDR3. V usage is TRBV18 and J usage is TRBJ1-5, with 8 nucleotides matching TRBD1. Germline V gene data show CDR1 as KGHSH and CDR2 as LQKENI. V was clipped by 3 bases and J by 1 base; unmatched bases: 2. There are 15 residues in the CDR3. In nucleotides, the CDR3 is TGTGCCAGCTCACCTGGGACAGGCAGCAATCAGCCCCAGCATTTT. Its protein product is CASSPGTGSNQPQHF.

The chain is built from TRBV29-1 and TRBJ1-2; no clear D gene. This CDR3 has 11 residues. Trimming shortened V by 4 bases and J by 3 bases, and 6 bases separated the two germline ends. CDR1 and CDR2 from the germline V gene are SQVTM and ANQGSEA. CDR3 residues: CSVGEDYGYTF. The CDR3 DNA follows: TGCAGCGTTGGGGAGGACTATGGCTACACCTTC.